A single sample is the source of the 9 T cell receptor beta chains below, sequenced in a study of PD-L1 blockade in urothelial cancer. TCRdb's table, derived via immunoSEQ multiplex PCR, lists solely in-frame clones and lacks some. The sample consists of roughly 48,000 clones, approximately 84% of them appearing once. The sequenced sample was PBMCs, obtained around atezolizumab (anti-PD-L1) treatment. The receptors were gathered from a man aged 35 to 55 with urothelial cancer.

This clone is a singleton in its sample. This chain links TRBV28 with TRBJ1-4, with no clear D. CDR3 length: 13 amino acids. CDR1 MDHEN and CDR2 SYDVKM come from the germline V gene. With 5 bases removed from V and 5 bases from J, the gap between germline ends came to 9 bases. The CDR3, as DNA: TGTGCCAGCAGTGCGGGGATAAATGAAAAACTGTTTTTT. Amino acids: CASSAGINEKLFF.

This clone was found once. The rearrangement links TRBV28 to TRBJ2-5, with TRBD2 identical over 7 bases. The CDR3 is made up of 15 amino acids. J lost 1 base, V lost 4 bases, and 6 bases had no gene match. Germline CDR1 MDHEN, CDR2 SYDVKM. This CDR3 is CASSSQRESQETQYF. The DNA for the CDR3 is TGTGCCAGCAGTTCACAGCGGGAATCCCAAGAGACCCAGTACTTC.

The CDR3 sequence: CASSYVRQGAGEQYF. The DNA of the CDR3 is TGTGCCAGCAGTTACGTGAGACAGGGGGCAGGTGAGCAGTACTTC. The chain combines TRBV6-5 with TRBJ2-7; 10 bases are shared with TRBD1. The CDR3 runs 15 residues. Germline assignment: CDR1 MNHEY and CDR2 SVGAGI. V was pared by 2 bases and J by 7 bases, with 8 bases of the junction left unmatched.

The chain joins TRBV7-8 to TRBJ1-5; 8 bases are a match to TRBD1. The V gene end was trimmed by 5 bases and the J gene end by 0 bases; junction bases not matched to a gene: 6. This CDR3 region has 16 residues. Germline CDR1 is SGHVS and CDR2 is FQNEAQ. CDR3 DNA sequence: TGTGCCAGCAGCCCGCGGGACAGGCTTAGCAATCAGCCCCAGCATTTT. Protein sequence: CASSPRDRLSNQPQHF.

The V gene is TRBV15, the J gene TRBJ2-5; D possibly corresponds to TRBD2 (6 bases). Looked up from germline, CDR1 is LNHNV and CDR2 is YYDKDF (reference sequence). This CDR3 region has 12 residues. Deletions cut 5 bases from V and 5 bases from J, with 9 bases between. The CDR3 loop is CATSPGDETQYF. CDR3 DNA: TGTGCCACCAGCCCGGGAGATGAGACCCAGTACTTC.

V usage is TRBV5-1 and J usage is TRBJ2-3; 10 bases map to TRBD2. The CDR3 covers 16 residues. V shed 4 bases, J shed 0 bases, and the junction held 5 bases outside the gene matches. Germline V gives CDR1 SGHRS, CDR2 YFSETQ. CDR3 protein: CASSPTAGGSTDTQYF. CDR3 bases: TGCGCCAGCAGCCCGACAGCGGGAGGGAGCACAGATACGCAGTATTTT.

J is TRBJ2-2 and V is TRBV6-1; unclear D gene. This CDR3 spans 15 amino acids. The ends were cut back, 3 bases at V and 7 bases at J, with 15 bases in the middle. Germline V gene data show CDR1 as MNHNS and CDR2 as SASEGT. The CDR3 sequence is CASSEGPTLGGELFF. Written as DNA, the CDR3 is TGTGCCAGCAGTGAGGGCCCTACCTTGGGCGGGGAGCTGTTTTTT.

This chain joins TRBV29-1 and TRBJ1-4; D might be TRBD1 (6 bases). This CDR3 has 12 residues. V gave up 4 bases and J gave up 8 bases, with 11 bases separating them. Germline V gene data show CDR1 as SQVTM and CDR2 as ANQGSEA. The CDR3, as DNA: TGCAGCGTTGGAACAGGGATGGAAAAACTGTTTTTT. Its translation is CSVGTGMEKLFF.

The chain joins TRBV5-5 to TRBJ2-7; D is perhaps TRBD2 (6 bases). The CDR3 is made up of 13 amino acids. The germline gives CDR1 SGHKS, CDR2 YYEKEE (reference sequence). The V gene lost 0 bases and the J gene lost 6 bases, with 10 bases spanning the gap. The CDR3 loop reads CASSLALEGEQYF. CDR3 nucleotides: TGTGCCAGCAGCTTGGCCCTGGAGGGCGAGCAGTACTTC.